The rows below give T cell receptor beta chains drawn from one sample of a study of T cells in Graves' hyperthyroidism and ophthalmopathy. Each CDR3 protein is one row after TCRdb ran MiXCR on the multiplex PCR reads. The sample lists approximately 560,000 distinct CDR3 sequences, 15% to 19% seen once, with 7.3% in the top ten. Sample: blood. These receptors were collected from a woman in her thirties with Graves' hyperthyroidism. CDR3s include the opening cysteine and the closing phenylalanine or tryptophan. A D gene is named only where the DNA matches it firmly. Clone size is not always given. Where it is, it says once, few, many or a class for expanded clones.

>once|TRBJ1-3|TRBV14|-
TGTGCCAGCAGCCAGGTACAAGGATACTCTGGAAACACCATATATTTT
CASSQVQGYSGNTIYF
>many|TRBJ2-3|TRBV4-3|TRBD2
TGCGCCAGCAGCCAAGGGGCTAGCGGGAGCACAGATACGCAGTATTTT
CASSQGASGSTDTQYF
>many|TRBJ2-7|TRBV2|TRBD2
TGTGCCAGCAGTGAAGTAGCGGGAGTAGGGGAGCAGTACTTC
CASSEVAGVGEQYF
>-|TRBJ2-2|TRBV7-6|TRBD2
TGTGCCAGCAGCAGTCCCGGGACTAGCGGGAGACCCGGGGAGCTGTTTTTT
CASSSPGTSGRPGELFF
>few|TRBJ1-2|TRBV18|-
TGTGCCAGCTCACCGGGGCCGGGGGTGGACTATGGCTACACCTTC
CASSPGPGVDYGYTF
>-|TRBJ2-1|TRBV2|-
TGTGCCAGCAGCCGGAGGGGGGGCCAGTCTTCCTACAATGAGCAGTTCTTC
CASSRRGGQSSYNEQFF
>few|TRBJ2-1|TRBV5-1|TRBD2
TGCGCCAGCAACCTCGGGCTAGCGGCCAATGAGCAGTTCTTC
CASNLGLAANEQFF
>-|TRBJ2-5|TRBV7-6|-
TGTGCCAGCAGCTCGCCAGGAGGAGCCCGGTACCAAGAGACCCAGTACTTC
CASSSPGGARYQETQYF
>-|TRBJ1-2|TRBV9|-
TGTGCCAGCAGCGTAGCGGGGCAAGAGGGAGGCTACACCTTC
CASSVAGQEGGYTF
>-|TRBJ2-2|TRBV30|-
TGTGCCTGGAGTCCGAACACCGGGGAGCTGTTTTTT
CAWSPNTGELFF
>-|TRBJ2-7|TRBV2|TRBD2
TGTGCCAGCATGGGTGGGCTAGCGGGAGAACGATACGAGCAGTACTTC
CASMGGLAGERYEQYF
>few|TRBJ2-1|TRBV5-1|TRBD2
TGCGCCAGCAGCACCGCTAGCGGGAGTGGGGATGAGCAGTTCTTC
CASSTASGSGDEQFF
>few|TRBJ2-2|TRBV4-1|-
TGCGCCAGCAGCCACGAGGGGGTTACCGGGGAGCTGTTTTTT
CASSHEGVTGELFF
>-|TRBJ2-2|TRBV4-3|TRBD2
TGCGCCAGCAGCCAAGATTTATCCGGGAGGGTCACCGGGGAGCTGTTTTTT
CASSQDLSGRVTGELFF
>few|TRBJ2-1|TRBV4-1|TRBD2
TGCGCCAGCAGCAAGGGACTAGCGGGTTATAACTCCTACAATGAGCAGTTCTTC
CASSKGLAGYNSYNEQFF
>many|TRBJ2-1|TRBV28|-
TGTGCCAGCAGTCCCGTTAGCGGAACCTCCTACAATGAGCAGTTCTTC
CASSPVSGTSYNEQFF
>many|TRBJ2-7|TRBV12-3/TRBV12-4|TRBD2
TGTGCCAGCAGTTTCAAGGCGGGGGCCTACGAGCAGTACTTC
CASSFKAGAYEQYF
>-|TRBJ2-7|TRBV5-1|TRBD2
TGCGCCAGCAGCTTGGGGCGGGAGGGCTCCGAGCAGTACTTC
CASSLGREGSEQYF
>few|TRBJ1-3|TRBV5-1|TRBD1
TGCGCCAGCAGCCCAAGGACAGGAACCAGCTCTGGAAACACCATATATTTT
CASSPRTGTSSGNTIYF
>many|TRBJ2-2|TRBV11-2|TRBD2
TGTGCCAGCAGCTTTTCGGCTAGCGGAAACACCGGGGAGCTGTTTTTT
CASSFSASGNTGELFF
>-|TRBJ2-7|TRBV16|TRBD2
TGTGCCAGCAGCCAAACCGCACTAGCGGGAGTGCGAGGCGAGCAGTACTTC
CASSQTALAGVRGEQYF
>many|TRBJ2-3|TRBV20-1|-
TGCAGTGCCTCAGATCTGGCTCCTGGCACAGATACGCAGTATTTT
CSASDLAPGTDTQYF
>-|TRBJ2-2|TRBV19|-
TGTGCCAGTAGTATAGCAGGTCCCGGGGAGCTGTTTTTT
CASSIAGPGELFF
>many|TRBJ1-1|TRBV29-1|TRBD1
TGCAGCGTTGAAGATGGACAGGGGGACCACACTGAAGCTTTCTTT
CSVEDGQGDHTEAFF
>few|TRBJ2-1|TRBV6-4|TRBD2
TGTGCCAGCAGTACAATAGCGGGAGTGCCCTACAATGAGCAGTTCTTC
CASSTIAGVPYNEQFF
>-|TRBJ2-1|TRBV7-9|-
TGTGCCGAGTTTAGACCCAATGAGCAGTTCTTC
CAEFRPNEQFF
>many|TRBJ2-1|TRBV11-2|TRBD1
TGTGCCAGCAGCTTAGGTCTGACAGGGGGAGACAATGAGCAGTTCTTC
CASSLGLTGGDNEQFF
>many|TRBJ2-1|TRBV5-1|-
TGCGCCAGCAGCTTGTACGTAGGGGGCTACAATGAGCAGTTCTTC
CASSLYVGGYNEQFF
>-|TRBJ1-1|TRBV2|-
TGTGCCGGGTTAACAGGGCTGAGCACTGAAGCTTTCTTT
CAGLTGLSTEAFF
>many|TRBJ2-1|TRBV6-1|-
TGTGCCAGCAGCCCTTTCCACAATGAGCAGTTCTTC
CASSPFHNEQFF
>many|TRBJ1-4|TRBV30|TRBD1
TGTGCCTGTAACAGGGGGGGAAATGAAAAACTGTTTTTT
CACNRGGNEKLFF
>-|TRBJ2-3|TRBV6-1|-
TGTGCCAGCAGTGAACTTGGATTTCCAGATACGCAGTATTTT
CASSELGFPDTQYF
>many|TRBJ2-2|TRBV29-1|TRBD1
TGCAGCGTAGAGGACAGGGGGGACACCGGGGAGCTGTTTTTT
CSVEDRGDTGELFF
>-|TRBJ2-2|TRBV3-1|TRBD2
TGTGCCAGCAGGACTAGCGGGACCGCTTGGGGGGAGCTGTTTTTT
CASRTSGTAWGELFF
>many|TRBJ2-1|TRBV5-1|-
TGCGCCAGCAGCTCCCCGACGGTTAATGAGCAGTTCTTC
CASSSPTVNEQFF
>-|TRBJ1-2|TRBV27|-
TGTGCCAGCAGTTCCAGGGGCCAGGCCTATGGCTACACCTTC
CASSSRGQAYGYTF
>-|TRBJ2-5|TRBV7-2|-
TGTGCCAGCAGCTCTAGGAGCGGCAGGGAGACCCAGTACTTC
CASSSRSGRETQYF
>many|TRBJ2-5|TRBV9|-
TGTGCCAGCAGCGTAGCGTGGGGTCAGGCTGGAGAGACCCAGTACTTC
CASSVAWGQAGETQYF
>many|TRBJ1-2|TRBV12-3/TRBV12-4|TRBD1
TGTGCCAGCAGTTTAGCCAGGACAGGGGGCCGGACTAACTATGGCTACACCTTC
CASSLARTGGRTNYGYTF
>many|TRBJ2-7|TRBV3-1|TRBD2
TGTGCCAGCAGCCAAGATTGGGCTAGCGGCTACGAGCAGTACTTC
CASSQDWASGYEQYF
>many|TRBJ2-3|TRBV20-1|TRBD2
TGCAGTGCTATACCCCTAGCGGGACGTTCTAGCACAGATACGCAGTATTTT
CSAIPLAGRSSTDTQYF
>-|TRBJ1-5|TRBV9|-
TGTGCCAGCAGTCCACTCGGCAGGGGAGGTCAGCCCCAGCATTTT
CASSPLGRGGQPQHF